One TCR beta chain is described in this entry. The antigen is unknown. The CDR3 covers 12 residues. Trimming cost V 6 bases and J 3 bases, with 9 bases left between them. CDR1 and CDR2 from the germline V gene are ENHRY and SYGVKD. This sample is drawn from a study of blood T cells in healthy people across ages. Study-wide results and limits: When set beside aged donors, long-lived donors presented more naive CD4+ cells and higher diversity.

It was with a sample-barcoded 5' primer and a J-beta primer mix that a second PCR of roughly 7 to 12 cycles was run. Each CDR3 protein is one row after TCRdb ran MiXCR on the 5' RACE reads. Among about a million distinct CDR3 sequences listed, just over 50% were seen once. J is TRBJ2-7 and V is TRBV10-3; no firm D call. The source of this sequence is a woman aged 60-75 years in good health. Sequenced: blood. CDR3 region: CAIRHSNYEQYF. DNA for the CDR3: TGTGCCATCAGGCACAGCAACTACGAGCAGTACTTC.